The following is a T cell receptor beta chain sequence with its context. This specimen belongs to a study of T cells after posttransplantation cyclophosphamide. This CDR3 is 16 amino acids long. Trimming pared 6 bases from V and 4 bases from J, leaving 18 bases between. Per the germline V gene, CDR1 is MNHNY and CDR2 is SVGAGI (reference sequence). Generated by immunoSEQ multiplex PCR, the TCRdb table keeps only in-frame clones and is missing some. The repertoire holds roughly 20,000 clones, with roughly 98% as singletons. Sequences were obtained from naive CD8+ T cells sorted from PBMCs. This receptor was taken from a middle-aged man in good health, CMV-negative, and a related stem cell transplant donor. The chain recombines TRBV6-6 with TRBJ2-2, with a tentative D call TRBD2 (6 bases). In DNA form, the CDR3 reads TGTGCCAGCAGCATTATGGGCGGGGCTTTCACCGGGGAGCTGTTTTTT. It encodes CASSIMGGAFTGELFF.